What follows are 2 T cell receptor beta chains derived from one specimen sequenced in a study of blood T cell repertoires in COVID-19. Profiled with immunoSEQ multiplex PCR; TCRdb holds only in-frame clones, not every one. The table shows 210,000 or so clones, with 65% to 90% occurring only once. The sequenced sample was peripheral blood. The receptors derive from a man aged 45-60 years with acute or convalescent COVID-19.

This rearrangement joins TRBV5-1 to TRBJ1-3; D is perhaps TRBD1 (5 bases). This CDR3 has 19 amino acids. Germline loops: CDR1 SGHRS, CDR2 YFSETQ. Trimming removed 1 base from V and 1 base from J, with 21 bases in between. CDR3 region: CASSLYSQVGGDSGNTIYF. CDR3 in DNA: TGCGCCAGCAGCTTGTATTCGCAAGTCGGAGGGGATTCTGGAAACACCATATATTTT.

The chain joins TRBV11-3 to TRBJ2-2; tentatively, D is TRBD1 (6 bases). Deletions cut 6 bases from V and 1 base from J, with 9 bases between. The germline V gene has CDR1 SGHNT and CDR2 YENEEA. The CDR3 has 14 residues. Here the CDR3 reads CASRQGENTGELFF. The CDR3 DNA follows: TGTGCCAGCAGACAGGGCGAGAACACCGGGGAGCTGTTTTTT.